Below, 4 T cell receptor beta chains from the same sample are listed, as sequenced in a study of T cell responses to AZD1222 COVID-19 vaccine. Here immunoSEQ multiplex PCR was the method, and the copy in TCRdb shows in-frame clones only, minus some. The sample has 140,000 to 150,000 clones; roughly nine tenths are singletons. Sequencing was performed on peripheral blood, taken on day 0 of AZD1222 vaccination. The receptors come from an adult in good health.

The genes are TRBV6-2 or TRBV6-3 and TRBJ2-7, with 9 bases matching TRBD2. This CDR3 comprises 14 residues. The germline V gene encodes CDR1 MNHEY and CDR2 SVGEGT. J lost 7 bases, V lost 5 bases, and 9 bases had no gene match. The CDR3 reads CASSLTAGGREQYF. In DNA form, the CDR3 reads TGTGCCAGCAGTCTCACGGCGGGAGGGCGAGAGCAGTACTTC.

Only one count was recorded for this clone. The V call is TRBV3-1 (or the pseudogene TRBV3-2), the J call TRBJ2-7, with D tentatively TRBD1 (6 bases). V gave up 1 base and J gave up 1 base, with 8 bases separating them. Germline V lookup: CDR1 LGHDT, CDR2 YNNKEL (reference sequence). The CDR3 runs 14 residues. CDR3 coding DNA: TGTGCCAGCAGCCAAGGACAGGAGTCCTACGAGCAGTACTTC. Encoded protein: CASSQGQESYEQYF.

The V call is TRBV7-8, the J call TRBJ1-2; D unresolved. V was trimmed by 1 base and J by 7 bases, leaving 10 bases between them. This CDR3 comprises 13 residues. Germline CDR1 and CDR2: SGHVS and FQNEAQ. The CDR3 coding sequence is TGTGCCAGCAGCTTAGATCCGGTGGGTGGCTACACCTTC. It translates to CASSLDPVGGYTF.

This chain's CDR3 is CAISFRAGSAGELFF. The CDR3 bases are TGTGCCATCAGCTTCCGGGCGGGTTCGGCCGGGGAGCTGTTTTTT. The V gene is TRBV10-3, the J gene TRBJ2-2, with a possible D match to TRBD2 (5 bases). Deletions cut 6 bases from V and 6 bases from J, with 17 bases between. The germline V gene encodes CDR1 ENHRY and CDR2 SYGVKD. The CDR3 covers 15 residues.